A selection of T cell receptor beta chains follows, all from one sample in a study of CD8 T cells in ankylosing spondylitis. TCRdb ran MiXCR on the 5' RACE reads and lists one entry per CDR3 protein. The data hold hundreds of thousands of distinct CDR3 sequences, with roughly 26% observed a single time. The sample taken for sequencing was blood, either unsorted or a sorted T cell fraction (not recorded which). All receptors come from a male donor with ankylosing spondylitis or in good health (not recorded which). Each CDR3 is given with its conserved first and last residue. The order of the fields is J gene, V gene, D gene, clone size, CDR3 DNA, CDR3 protein. A D gene is named only where the DNA matches it firmly. Clone size is given for some rows only: seen once, a few or many times, or a class if the clone is expanded.

j_call: TRBJ2-3
v_call: TRBV4-1
d_call: NA
clone_size: many
cdr3_nt: TGCGCCAGCAGCCTCCGTTCGGGGGCTAGCACAGATACGCAGTATTTT
cdr3_aa: CASSLRSGASTDTQYF

j_call: TRBJ2-7
v_call: TRBV20-1
d_call: TRBD2
clone_size: few
cdr3_nt: TGCAGTGCTAGGACTAGCGGGAGGGCCACCGAGCAGTACTTC
cdr3_aa: CSARTSGRATEQYF

j_call: TRBJ2-7
v_call: TRBV4-1
d_call: NA
clone_size: many
cdr3_nt: TGCGCCAGCAGCCAAGGACTTAACTCCTACGAGCAGTACTTC
cdr3_aa: CASSQGLNSYEQYF

j_call: TRBJ2-4
v_call: TRBV5-4
d_call: NA
clone_size: many
cdr3_nt: TGTGCCAGCAGCTTGGGAGGCAGGGCGGTAGCCAAAAACATTCAGTACTTC
cdr3_aa: CASSLGGRAVAKNIQYF

j_call: TRBJ1-1
v_call: TRBV9
d_call: NA
clone_size: many
cdr3_nt: TGTGCCAGCAGCGTTACCCCGAATATGGGCACTGAAGCTTTCTTT
cdr3_aa: CASSVTPNMGTEAFF

j_call: TRBJ2-1
v_call: TRBV5-1
d_call: NA
clone_size: many
cdr3_nt: TGCGCCAGCAGCTTGTTAGTTTACTCCTACAATGAGCAGTTCTTC
cdr3_aa: CASSLLVYSYNEQFF

j_call: TRBJ2-5
v_call: TRBV5-6
d_call: NA
clone_size: NA
cdr3_nt: TGTGCCAGCAGACCACAAGAGACCCAGTACTTC
cdr3_aa: CASRPQETQYF

j_call: TRBJ2-2
v_call: TRBV10-3
d_call: TRBD2
clone_size: NA
cdr3_nt: TGTGCCATCAGTGAGTCGTCCGGCGGGGGGACCGGGGAGCTGTTTTTT
cdr3_aa: CAISESSGGGTGELFF

j_call: TRBJ2-5
v_call: TRBV29-1
d_call: NA
clone_size: many
cdr3_nt: TGCAGCGTTGAATCGGGGGGCGGAGAGACCCAGTACTTC
cdr3_aa: CSVESGGGETQYF

j_call: TRBJ2-7
v_call: TRBV29-1
d_call: NA
clone_size: few
cdr3_nt: TGCAGCGTGGGGACTCACTACGAGCAGTACTTC
cdr3_aa: CSVGTHYEQYF

j_call: TRBJ2-1
v_call: TRBV20-1
d_call: TRBD2
clone_size: many
cdr3_nt: TGCAGTGCTACTAAAGCGGGAGCGGGGTACAATGAGCAGTTCTTC
cdr3_aa: CSATKAGAGYNEQFF

j_call: TRBJ2-1
v_call: TRBV5-4
d_call: TRBD2
clone_size: once
cdr3_nt: TGTGCCAGCAGCCAAACTAGCGGGAGAGATGAGCAGTTCTTC
cdr3_aa: CASSQTSGRDEQFF

j_call: TRBJ2-6
v_call: TRBV29-1
d_call: TRBD1
clone_size: many
cdr3_nt: TGCAGTCCATCAACAGGGGTCGAACCTTCTGGGGCCAACGTCCTGACTTTC
cdr3_aa: CSPSTGVEPSGANVLTF

j_call: TRBJ2-5
v_call: TRBV7-2
d_call: NA
clone_size: many
cdr3_nt: TGTGCCAGCAGCTTAGGGGTGCAACAAGAGACCCAGTACTTC
cdr3_aa: CASSLGVQQETQYF

j_call: TRBJ1-1
v_call: TRBV20-1
d_call: TRBD1
clone_size: many
cdr3_nt: TGCAGTGCGTCTCGGGACAGGGCAGGGCCCGCTTTCTTT
cdr3_aa: CSASRDRAGPAFF

j_call: TRBJ2-5
v_call: TRBV10-3
d_call: NA
clone_size: many
cdr3_nt: TGTGCCATCGCCAGGGAGTACCAAGAGACCCAGTACTTC
cdr3_aa: CAIAREYQETQYF

j_call: TRBJ2-7
v_call: TRBV12-3/TRBV12-4
d_call: NA
clone_size: once
cdr3_nt: TGTGCCAGCAGTCCAGTGACCGGTCCGGCCCTGTCGGCTGAGCAGTACTTC
cdr3_aa: CASSPVTGPALSAEQYF

j_call: TRBJ2-3
v_call: TRBV5-1
d_call: NA
clone_size: few
cdr3_nt: TGCGCCAGCAGTCCTGACCCAGGACGGGATACGCAGTATTTT
cdr3_aa: CASSPDPGRDTQYF

j_call: TRBJ2-1
v_call: TRBV29-1
d_call: TRBD2
clone_size: NA
cdr3_nt: TGCAGCGTTGTGCTCTGGACTAGCGGGAGGAATGAGCAGTTCTTC
cdr3_aa: CSVVLWTSGRNEQFF

j_call: TRBJ2-1
v_call: TRBV29-1
d_call: NA
clone_size: many
cdr3_nt: TGCAGCGTGGGTGACAATGAGCAGTTCTTC
cdr3_aa: CSVGDNEQFF

j_call: TRBJ2-3
v_call: TRBV27
d_call: TRBD2
clone_size: NA
cdr3_nt: TGTGCCAGCAGTCCTAGCGGGAGAGTGACAGATACGCAGTATTTT
cdr3_aa: CASSPSGRVTDTQYF

j_call: TRBJ2-1
v_call: TRBV6-2/TRBV6-3
d_call: NA
clone_size: few
cdr3_nt: TGTGCCAGCAGGGTCCGCGCGGGCCCTTACAATGAGCAGTTCTTC
cdr3_aa: CASRVRAGPYNEQFF

j_call: TRBJ2-7
v_call: TRBV20-1
d_call: NA
clone_size: NA
cdr3_nt: TGCAGTGCTCTCCGGGACGGCAACTCCTACGAGCAGTACTTC
cdr3_aa: CSALRDGNSYEQYF

j_call: TRBJ1-5
v_call: TRBV6-1
d_call: NA
clone_size: many
cdr3_nt: TGTGCCAGCAGTGAATTTCGCAATAGCAATCAGCCCCAGCATTTT
cdr3_aa: CASSEFRNSNQPQHF

j_call: TRBJ2-7
v_call: TRBV29-1
d_call: TRBD1
clone_size: NA
cdr3_nt: TGCAGCTTTCCCCCCCAGGGGGCGAACTACGAGCAGTACTTC
cdr3_aa: CSFPPQGANYEQYF

j_call: TRBJ2-1
v_call: TRBV9
d_call: TRBD1
clone_size: NA
cdr3_nt: TGTGCAGCATCCCCGTCGGGGACAGGGTCCTTCAATGAGCAGTTCTTC
cdr3_aa: CAASPSGTGSFNEQFF

j_call: TRBJ2-7
v_call: TRBV5-1
d_call: NA
clone_size: many
cdr3_nt: TGCGCCAGCAGCTTGGACGGGGCCGCCTACGAGCAGTACTTC
cdr3_aa: CASSLDGAAYEQYF

j_call: TRBJ2-7
v_call: TRBV7-2
d_call: NA
clone_size: many
cdr3_nt: TGTGCCAGCAGCTTCTCGGGGCTAGTAAACCCCGAGCAGTACTTC
cdr3_aa: CASSFSGLVNPEQYF